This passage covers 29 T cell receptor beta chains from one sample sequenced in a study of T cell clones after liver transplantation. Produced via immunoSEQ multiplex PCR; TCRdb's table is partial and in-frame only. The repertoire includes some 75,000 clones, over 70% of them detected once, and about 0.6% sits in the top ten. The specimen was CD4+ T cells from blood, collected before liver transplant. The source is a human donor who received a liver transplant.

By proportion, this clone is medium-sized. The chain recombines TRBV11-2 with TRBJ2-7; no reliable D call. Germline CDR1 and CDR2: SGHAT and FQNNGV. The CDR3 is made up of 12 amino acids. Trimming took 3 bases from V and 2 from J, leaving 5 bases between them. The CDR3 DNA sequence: TGTGCCAGCAGCTTTTTGACCTACGAGCAGTACTTC. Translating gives CASSFLTYEQYF.

CDR3 loop: CASKRTGTSESGVFF. The CDR3 DNA sequence: TGTGCCAGCAAAAGGACCGGGACTAGCGAATCGGGGGTGTTTTTT. V gene TRBV6-5 combines with J gene TRBJ2-2; 10 nucleotides agree with TRBD2. Trimming cost V 7 bases and J 15 bases; bases outside gene matches: 17. The germline gives CDR1 MNHEY, CDR2 SVGAGI. There are 15 residues in the CDR3.

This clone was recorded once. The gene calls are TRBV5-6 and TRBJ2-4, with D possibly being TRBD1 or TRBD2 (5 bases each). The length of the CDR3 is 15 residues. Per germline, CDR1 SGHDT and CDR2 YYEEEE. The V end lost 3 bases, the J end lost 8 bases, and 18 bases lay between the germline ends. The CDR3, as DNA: TGTGCCAGCAGCTCCTTCTCCGGGACCAGCGACATTCAGTACTTC. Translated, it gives CASSSFSGTSDIQYF.

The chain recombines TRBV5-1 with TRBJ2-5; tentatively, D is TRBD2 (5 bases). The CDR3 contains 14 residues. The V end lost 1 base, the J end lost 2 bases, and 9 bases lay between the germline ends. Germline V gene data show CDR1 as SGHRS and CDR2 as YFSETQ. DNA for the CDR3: TGCGCCAGCAGCTTGATCGGGGTTCAAGAGACCCAGTACTTC. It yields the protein CASSLIGVQETQYF.

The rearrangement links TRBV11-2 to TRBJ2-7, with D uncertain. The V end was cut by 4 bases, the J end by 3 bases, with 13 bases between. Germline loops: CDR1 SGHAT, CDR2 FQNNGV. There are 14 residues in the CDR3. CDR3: CASSSLRSYYEQYF. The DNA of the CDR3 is TGTGCCAGCAGCTCCCTCCGCTCCTACTACGAGCAGTACTTC. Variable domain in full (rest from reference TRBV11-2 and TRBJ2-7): EAGVAQSPRYKIIEKRQSVAFWCNPISGHATLYWYQQILGQGPKLLIQFQNNGVVDDSQLPKDRFSAERLKGVDSTLKIQPAKLEDSAVYLCASSSLRSYYEQYFGPGTRLTVT.

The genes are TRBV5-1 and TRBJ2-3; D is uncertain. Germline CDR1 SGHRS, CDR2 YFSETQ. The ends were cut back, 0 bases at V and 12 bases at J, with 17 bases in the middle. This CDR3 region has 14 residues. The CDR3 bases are TGCGCCAGCAGCTTGGAATTGGAACACCTCGGTCAGTATTTT. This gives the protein CASSLELEHLGQYF.

CDR3 coding DNA: TGTGCCACCAGCAGTCCGGGAGGGGGGAACACTGAAGCTTTCTTT. The encoded protein is CATSSPGGGNTEAFF. The chain uses TRBV15 and TRBJ1-1, with D maybe TRBD1 (6 bases). V was shortened by 3 bases and J by 1 base, with 12 bases between the two germline ends. The CDR3 spans 15 residues. Germline V gene lookup returns CDR1 LNHNV and CDR2 YYDKDF (reference sequence).

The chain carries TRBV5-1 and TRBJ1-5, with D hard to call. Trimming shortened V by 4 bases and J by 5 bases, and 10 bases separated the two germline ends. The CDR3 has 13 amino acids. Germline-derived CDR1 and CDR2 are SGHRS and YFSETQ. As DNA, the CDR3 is TGCGCCAGCAGCCCGGACCCGGATCAGCCCCAGCATTTT. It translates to CASSPDPDQPQHF. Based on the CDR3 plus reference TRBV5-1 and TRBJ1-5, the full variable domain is KAGVTQTPRYLIKTRGQQVTLSCSPISGHRSVSWYQQTPGQGLQFLFEYFSETQRNKGNFPGRFSGRQFSNSRSEMNVSTLELGDSALYLCASSPDPDQPQHFGDGTRLSIL.

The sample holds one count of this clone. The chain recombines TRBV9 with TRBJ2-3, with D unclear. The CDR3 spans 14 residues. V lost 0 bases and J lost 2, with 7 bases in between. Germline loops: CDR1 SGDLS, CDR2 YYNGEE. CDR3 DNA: TGTGCCAGCAGCGTAGACACGAACACAGATACGCAGTATTTT. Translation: CASSVDTNTDTQYF.

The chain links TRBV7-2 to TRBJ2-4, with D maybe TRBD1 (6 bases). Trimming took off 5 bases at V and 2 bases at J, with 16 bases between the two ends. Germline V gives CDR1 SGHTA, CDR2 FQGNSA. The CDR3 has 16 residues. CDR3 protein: CASSVGAGVTKNIQYF. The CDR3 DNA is TGTGCCAGCAGCGTGGGGGCAGGGGTTACCAAAAACATTCAGTACTTC.

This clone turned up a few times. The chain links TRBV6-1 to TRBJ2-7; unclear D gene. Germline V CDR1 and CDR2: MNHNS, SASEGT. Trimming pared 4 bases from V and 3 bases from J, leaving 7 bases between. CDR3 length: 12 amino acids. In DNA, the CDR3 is TGTGCCAGCAGTGCCCGTTACTACGAGCAGTACTTC. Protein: CASSARYYEQYF.

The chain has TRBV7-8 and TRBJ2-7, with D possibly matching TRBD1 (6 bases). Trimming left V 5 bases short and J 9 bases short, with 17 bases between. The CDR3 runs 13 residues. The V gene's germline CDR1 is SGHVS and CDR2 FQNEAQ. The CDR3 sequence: CASSQGLTRGQYF. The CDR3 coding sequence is TGTGCCAGCAGCCAGGGGCTGACGAGGGGGCAGTACTTC.

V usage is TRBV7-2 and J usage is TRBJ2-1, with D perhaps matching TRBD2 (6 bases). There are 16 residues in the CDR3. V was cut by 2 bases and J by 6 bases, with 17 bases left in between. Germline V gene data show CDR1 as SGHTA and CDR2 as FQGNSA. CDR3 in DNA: TGTGCCAGCAGCTTACACGCCGGACTAATTGCCAATGAGCAGTTCTTC. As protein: CASSLHAGLIANEQFF.

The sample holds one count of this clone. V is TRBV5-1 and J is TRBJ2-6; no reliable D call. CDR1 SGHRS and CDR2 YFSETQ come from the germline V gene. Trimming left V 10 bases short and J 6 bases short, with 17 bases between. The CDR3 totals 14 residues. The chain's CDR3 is CASHPLTEANVLTF. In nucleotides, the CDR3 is TGCGCCTCTCACCCCCTTACAGAGGCCAACGTCCTGACTTTC.

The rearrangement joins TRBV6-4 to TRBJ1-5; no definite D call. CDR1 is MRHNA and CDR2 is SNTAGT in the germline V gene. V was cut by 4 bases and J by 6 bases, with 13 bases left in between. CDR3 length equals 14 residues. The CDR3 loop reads CASSATALLQPQHF. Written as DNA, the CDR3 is TGTGCCAGCAGTGCTACAGCTCTGCTTCAGCCCCAGCATTTT.

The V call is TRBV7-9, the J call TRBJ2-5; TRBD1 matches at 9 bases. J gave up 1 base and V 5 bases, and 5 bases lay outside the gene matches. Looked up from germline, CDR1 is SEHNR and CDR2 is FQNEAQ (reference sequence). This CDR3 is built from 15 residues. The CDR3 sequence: CASSLQTGGQETQYF. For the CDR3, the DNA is TGTGCCAGCAGCCTGCAGACAGGGGGCCAAGAGACCCAGTACTTC.

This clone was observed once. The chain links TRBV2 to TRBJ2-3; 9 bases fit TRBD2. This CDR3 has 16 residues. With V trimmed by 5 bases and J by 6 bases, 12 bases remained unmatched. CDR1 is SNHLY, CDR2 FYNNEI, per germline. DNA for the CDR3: TGTGCCAGCAGTCCCACTAGCGGGCCGTCATCGGATACGCAGTATTTT. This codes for CASSPTSGPSSDTQYF.

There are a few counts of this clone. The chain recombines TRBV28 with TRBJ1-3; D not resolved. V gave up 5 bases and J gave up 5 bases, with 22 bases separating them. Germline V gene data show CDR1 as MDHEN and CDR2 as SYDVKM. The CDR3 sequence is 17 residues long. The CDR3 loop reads CASSGKTGIVLRNTIYF. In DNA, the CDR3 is TGTGCCAGCAGTGGAAAAACTGGGATCGTCCTAAGAAACACCATATATTTT.

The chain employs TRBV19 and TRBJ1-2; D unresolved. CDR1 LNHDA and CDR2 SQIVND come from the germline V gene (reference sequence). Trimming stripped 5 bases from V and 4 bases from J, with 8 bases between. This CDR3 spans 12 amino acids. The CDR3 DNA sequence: TGTGCCAGTAGTCTTCGGAGCTATGGCTACACCTTC. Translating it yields CASSLRSYGYTF.

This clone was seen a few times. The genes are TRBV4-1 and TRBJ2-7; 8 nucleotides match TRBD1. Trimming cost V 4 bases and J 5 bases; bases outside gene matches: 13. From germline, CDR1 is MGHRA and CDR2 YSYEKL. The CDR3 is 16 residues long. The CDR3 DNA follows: TGCGCCAGCAGCCTAGTCCCCGGACAGGGATTCCACGAGCAGTACTTC. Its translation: CASSLVPGQGFHEQYF.

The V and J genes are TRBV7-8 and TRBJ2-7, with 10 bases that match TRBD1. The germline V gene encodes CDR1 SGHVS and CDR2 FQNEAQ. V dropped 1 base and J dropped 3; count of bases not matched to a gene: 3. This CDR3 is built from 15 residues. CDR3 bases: TGTGCCAGCAGCTTAGGGGGGACAGGGGTCTACGAGCAGTACTTC. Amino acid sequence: CASSLGGTGVYEQYF. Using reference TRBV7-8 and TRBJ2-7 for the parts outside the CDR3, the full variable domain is GAGVSQSPRYKVAKRGQDVALRCDPISGHVSLFWYQQALGQGPEFLTYFQNEAQLDKSGLPSDRFFAERPEGSVSTLKIQRTQQEDSAVYLCASSLGGTGVYEQYFGPGTRLTVT.

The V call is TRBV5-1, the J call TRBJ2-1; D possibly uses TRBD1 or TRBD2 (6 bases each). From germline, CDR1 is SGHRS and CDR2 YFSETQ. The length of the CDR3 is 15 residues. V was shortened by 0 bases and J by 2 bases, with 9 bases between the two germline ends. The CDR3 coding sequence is TGCGCCAGCAGCTTGGAGGGGGAGGCCTACAATGAGCAGTTCTTC. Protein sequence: CASSLEGEAYNEQFF.

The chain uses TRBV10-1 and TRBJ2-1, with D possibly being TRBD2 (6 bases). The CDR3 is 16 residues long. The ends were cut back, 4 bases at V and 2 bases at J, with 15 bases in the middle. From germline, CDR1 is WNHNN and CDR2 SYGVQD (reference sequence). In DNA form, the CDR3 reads TGCGCCAGCAGTGCCTCGGGCGGGACGACCTACAATGAGCAGTTCTTC. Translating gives CASSASGGTTYNEQFF.

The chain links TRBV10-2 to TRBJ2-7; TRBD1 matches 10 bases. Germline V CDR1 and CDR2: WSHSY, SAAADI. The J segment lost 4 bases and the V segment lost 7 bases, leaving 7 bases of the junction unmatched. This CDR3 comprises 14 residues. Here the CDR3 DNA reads TGCGCCAGCAAACCGGGACAGGGGTTGTACGAGCAGTACTTC. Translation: CASKPGQGLYEQYF.

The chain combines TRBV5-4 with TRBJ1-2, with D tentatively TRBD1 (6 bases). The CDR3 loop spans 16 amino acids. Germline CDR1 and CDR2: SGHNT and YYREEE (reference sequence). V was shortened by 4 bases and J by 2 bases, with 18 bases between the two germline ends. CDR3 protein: CASSTRQVPVNYGYTF. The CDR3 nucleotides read TGTGCCAGCAGCACTAGACAGGTACCCGTCAACTATGGCTACACCTTC.

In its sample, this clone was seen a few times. The CDR3 is CASSSQADTQYF. CDR3 sequence (DNA): TGTGCCAGCTCATCCCAGGCAGATACGCAGTATTTT. This chain uses TRBV18 with TRBJ2-3; D is unresolved. This CDR3 is 12 amino acids long. V was shortened by 5 bases and J by 4 bases, with 7 bases between the two germline ends. Germline-derived CDR1 and CDR2 are KGHSH and LQKENI.

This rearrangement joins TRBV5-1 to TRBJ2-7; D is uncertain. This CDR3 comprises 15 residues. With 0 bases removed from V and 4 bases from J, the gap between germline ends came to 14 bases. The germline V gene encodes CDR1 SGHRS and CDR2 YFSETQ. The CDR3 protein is CASSLESGLRYEQYF. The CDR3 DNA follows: TGCGCCAGCAGCTTGGAGAGTGGTCTCAGATACGAGCAGTACTTC.

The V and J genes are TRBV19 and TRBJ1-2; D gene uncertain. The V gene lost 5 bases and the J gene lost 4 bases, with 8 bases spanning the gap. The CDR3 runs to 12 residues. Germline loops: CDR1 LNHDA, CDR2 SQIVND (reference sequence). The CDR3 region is CASSWEAYGYTF. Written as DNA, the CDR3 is TGTGCCAGTAGTTGGGAAGCCTATGGCTACACCTTC.

CDR3 nucleotide sequence: TGCGCCAGCAGTGAAGCGGATGAAAAACTGTTTTTT. This translates into CASSEADEKLFF. The chain carries TRBV10-2 and TRBJ1-4; the D is unclear. This CDR3 is built from 12 residues. V was trimmed by 3 bases and J by 6 bases, leaving 5 bases between them. Germline lookup yields CDR1 WSHSY and CDR2 SAAADI.